This T cell receptor beta chain was observed in a study of T cell responses to AZD1222 COVID-19 vaccine (dated by TCRdb to the early 2020s). Regarding the research as a whole: TCR sequencing was performed for about 240 trial participants, of whom about 200 were given two doses of AZD1222 and around 25 were given two doses of MenACWY control vaccine. Trial participants were enrolled by age into subgroups of 18-55, 56-69 and 70-plus years, and around 140, 26 and 57 TCR-sequenced participants, respectively, were included in these subgroups. Beyond this particular receptor, the publication reports: After two AZD1222 doses, both the breadth and the depth of spike-specific TCRs were significantly higher than at day 0 and than in MenACWY recipients. The vaccine-associated CD4 TCRs covered the entire spike protein, and the dominant responses fell in regions 160-218 and 743-854. Nearly half of unique spike-specific TCRs reportedly recognized epitopes outside regions mutated in the B.1.351 and B.1.1.7 variants. Conclusions about previously exposed vaccinees were limited because only six or seven AZD1222 recipients were SARS-CoV-2 seropositive at baseline. No day 14 peak-response samples were available, so repertoires were characterized only after the peak T cell response. Most participants were white British and females outnumbered males, and the authors suggested that clonal diversity may have been underestimated. The 56-69-year group was small, and its depth increase did not reach significance, likely because of low power.

Reading the germline V gene gives CDR1 SGHAT and CDR2 FQNNGV. The junction shows trimming of 5 bases on V and 4 bases on J, and the gene matches do not reach 0 bases of it. Inclusive of the bounding cysteine and phenylalanine, the CDR3 is 12 residues long. Only the CDR3 DNA stays, 36 bases, in frame from base 1. As to this clone: It has no known antigen specificity. No base qualities exist here, and no much larger clone lies one base off it.

The CDR3 regions of human TCRbeta chains were analyzed by immunosequencing. Turning to the authors' computational methods: TCRs in the repertoires were compared against a reference library of SARS-CoV-2-specific TCRs that had been generated with the MIRA antigen-specificity platform. Breadth meant the fraction of unique TCRs that were SARS-CoV-2-associated, whereas depth meant the fraction of total T cells that were SARS-CoV-2-associated. Using the MIRA data, every spike-specific TCR was mapped to the spike region that the TCR reacted to and assigned to either a CD4 or a CD8 class. Log10-transformed breadth and depth values were compared by one-way ANOVA with Sidak's multiple comparisons tests. Entries here come from immuneACCESS through TCRdb and include only in-frame sequences with V and J called. Some clones fail to appear in such tables; in the studies checked, an unresolved V gene covers under half of the shortfall, and the cause of the remainder is unknown. From that table come the V and J calls and clone size; the DNA was used to work out D and trimming. The sample table lists 120,000 to 150,000 clones, around 93% of them with a count of one. The ten biggest clones cover about 3.8% of the sample.

Per the publication, the time point label means: about 28 days (+/-7) after the second vaccine dose. AZD1222 recipients with second doses at about 4 weeks or about 12 weeks were pooled, because spike-specific TCR depth and breadth did not differ between schedules. The vaccinee samples were drawn from two UK trials, COV001 and COV002, one of which was a single-blind randomized controlled phase 2/3 trial testing AZD1222 (ChAdOx1 nCoV-19) in healthy adults. For TCRbeta chain sequencing, PBMC samples were collected from trial participants at day 0 and at day 28 after the second dose. Recombination joined TRBV11-2 with TRBJ2-3; 7 nucleotides in the junction match TRBD1. This clonotype was obtained from an adult who received the AZD1222 COVID-19 vaccine. The sample was peripheral blood, taken 28 days after the second AZD1222 dose. This receptor has the CDR3 CASSQGADTQYF. The bases read TGTGCCAGCAGCCAGGGGGCAGATACGCAGTATTTT.